This is a list of T cell receptor beta chains from one sample in a study of neurological immune-mediated disorders. Using its own MiXCR run on the 5' RACE reads, TCRdb lists one record per CDR3 protein. The table records 30,000 to 40,000 distinct CDR3 sequences, 3% to 4% of them present only once. Sequencing was performed on PBMCs. Source of these receptors: a man aged 25-40 years with multiple sclerosis. Each CDR3 is given without its conserved first and last residue.

v_gene,j_gene,CDR3aa
TRBV6-6,TRBJ1-1,ASSAEIKAF
TRBV7-6,TRBJ1-1,ASRIQGAHTEAF
TRBV10-3,TRBJ1-4,AISDRTGYEKLF
TRBV9,TRBJ1-1,ASSVSLQDVAF
TRBV20-1,TRBJ1-2,SARDQRTPRGYT
TRBV20-1,TRBJ2-5,PARRAGRESQY
TRBV20-1,TRBJ2-7,SARAPLPGTGAEQY
TRBV10-3,TRBJ1-5,AISPDRDQPQH
TRBV7-2,TRBJ2-1,ASSLQVLHEQF
TRBV12-3/TRBV12-4,TRBJ1-1,ASSLVTGHFVGTEAF
TRBV7-8,TRBJ1-1,ASSLVINTEAF
TRBV29-1,TRBJ2-1,SLLLVLAGGNEQF
TRBV6-6,TRBJ2-2,ASRTSGAAGELF
TRBV12-3/TRBV12-4,TRBJ2-7,ASSSYRTVTYEQY